This T cell receptor beta chain was recorded in a study of T cell responses to AZD1222 COVID-19 vaccine. Study-level background: Pooled samples include second doses given at about 4 or 12 weeks. Broader study findings: Of spike-specific TCRs, nearly half reportedly target regions left unmutated in variants.

Clones were read by immunoSEQ multiplex PCR, and TCRdb kept only the in-frame ones, dropping some. The sample lists some 110,000 clones; 75% to 90% were seen once. Concerning this clone: What it recognizes is unknown.

V lost 3 bases and J lost 2; bases outside the gene matches: 14. CDR1 and CDR2 from the germline V gene are LNHDA and SQIVND (reference sequence). The CDR3 consists of 18 residues. Source: peripheral blood, taken on day 0 of AZD1222 vaccination. The chain is built from TRBV19 and TRBJ2-7; TRBD2 aligns across 9 bases. The sequence derives from an adult in good health. CDR3 amino acids: CASSIRLLGSGGPYEQYF. Here the CDR3 DNA reads TGTGCCAGTAGTATTCGTCTTCTCGGGAGCGGGGGGCCCTACGAGCAGTACTTC.